A selection of T cell receptor beta chains follows, all from one sample in a study of T-cell reconstitution after alpha-beta-depleted transplantation in children. MiXCR, applied by TCRdb to the PCR reads, yields one record per CDR3 protein. The data show a few hundred thousand distinct CDR3 sequences, around 9.6% seen once. The source material was PBMCs from the stem cell graft donor, sampled from the stem cell graft. The source of these receptors is a human donor who donated a stem cell graft to a child with acute lymphoblastic leukemia. Both conserved end residues are part of each CDR3. Not every row has a clone size; where given, it reads once, few, many or a size class.

few,TRBV5-1,CASSLYVNSYEQYF
many,TRBV7-2,CASSLVQGAGINYGYTF
many,TRBV29-1,CSVEDRPRGYTF
few,TRBV25-1,CASSVFFGGGDTQYF
.,TRBV30,CAWSGAWTNYGYTF
.,TRBV30,CAWSVLGRSTNEKLFF
.,TRBV5-1,CASSLLSPRGAGEQYF
.,TRBV15,CATSRDPGGGETQYF
.,TRBV6-5,CASSSRTGDIQYF
.,TRBV13,CASSLGLSAVTDTQYF
many,TRBV3-1,CASQDSLAKNIQYF
once,TRBV7-2,CASSSSTGSYEQYF
many,TRBV12-3/TRBV12-4,CASSSRTKAYNEQFF
few,TRBV20-1,CSARDGSSGETQYF
few,TRBV10-3,CAIAGLQETQYF
few,TRBV15,CATSRGTGGAYSNQPQHF
few,TRBV25-1,CASSELPGVLMNTEAFF
few,TRBV12-3/TRBV12-4,CASSLAAGYGSPLHF
many,TRBV7-2,CASSLSGQGGFGYTF
.,TRBV20-1,CSARGREGGYTF
few,TRBV20-1,CSADLAGGNNEQFF
many,TRBV4-3,CASSQERGGPDTQYF
few,TRBV10-3,CAISEVTGSGNTIYF
.,TRBV3-1,CASSQRIYEQYF
many,TRBV5-1,CASSVTGGLGYEQYF
.,TRBV19,CASSERSGSGELFF
few,TRBV20-1,CSATGGRGNTGELFF
many,TRBV7-9,CASTKTVHLNTGELFF
many,TRBV20-1,CSALALAGVREQFF
many,TRBV11-2,CASSLGGQGNQPQHF
many,TRBV24-1,CATSGRQGALSYNEQFF
.,TRBV29-1,CSVGNLAYEQYF
many,TRBV5-1,CASSLGGGGNEKLFF
medium-sized,TRBV24-1,CATSRDTISEQFF
.,TRBV7-9,CASRPRGYYEQYF
.,TRBV6-2/TRBV6-3,CASSYPTGTPQREQYF
few,TRBV5-1,CASSLIRDRVWTGELFF
few,TRBV11-2,CASSPRVGTDYRGANVLTF
.,TRBV10-3,CAISDRGTYEQYF
many,TRBV9,CASSVDPRGSNNEQFF
many,TRBV5-6,CASSLTGRRVLDEQFF
few,TRBV7-6,CASSPRAQGGEQFF
.,TRBV5-1,CASSWGPGLAGEDTQYF
few,TRBV20-1,CSARVRAGNSPLHF
.,TRBV27,CASSLSPGSETQYF
.,TRBV5-6,CASSFSRDRGRDEQYF
.,TRBV5-1,CASSLETFGDTQYF
few,TRBV12-3/TRBV12-4,CASSAEYGYTF
many,TRBV27,CASSATGSSYNSPLHF
few,TRBV5-1,CASSLEGQGLNSPLHF
many,TRBV5-1,CASSLLGDEYEQYF
.,TRBV11-1,CASSIIGEGTSGGRSTDTQYF
.,TRBV20-1,CSARGLTGPLGGYTF
few,TRBV5-6,CASSLEQGATGELFF